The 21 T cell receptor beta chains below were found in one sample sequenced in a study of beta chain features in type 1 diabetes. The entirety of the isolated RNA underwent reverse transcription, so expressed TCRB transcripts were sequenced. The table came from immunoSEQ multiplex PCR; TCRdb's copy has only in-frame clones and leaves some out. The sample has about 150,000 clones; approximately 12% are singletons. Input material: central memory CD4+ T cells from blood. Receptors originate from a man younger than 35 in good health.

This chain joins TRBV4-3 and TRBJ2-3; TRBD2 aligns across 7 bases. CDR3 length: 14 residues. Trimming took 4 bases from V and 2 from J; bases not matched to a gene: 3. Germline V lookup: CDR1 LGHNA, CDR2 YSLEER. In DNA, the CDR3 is TGCGCCAGCAGCCCGGGACTAAACACAGATACGCAGTATTTT. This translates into CASSPGLNTDTQYF.

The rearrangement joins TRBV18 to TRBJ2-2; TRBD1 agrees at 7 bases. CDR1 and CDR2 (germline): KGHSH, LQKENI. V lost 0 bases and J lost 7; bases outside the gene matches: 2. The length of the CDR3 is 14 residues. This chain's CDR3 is CASSPPTGRGELFF. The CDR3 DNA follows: TGTGCCAGCTCACCACCGACAGGGCGCGGGGAGCTGTTTTTT.

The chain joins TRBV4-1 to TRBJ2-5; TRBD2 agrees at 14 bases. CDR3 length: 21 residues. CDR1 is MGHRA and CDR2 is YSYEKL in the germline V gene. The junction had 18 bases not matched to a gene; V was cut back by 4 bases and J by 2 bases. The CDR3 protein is CASSPTGTSGSTRPSQETQYF. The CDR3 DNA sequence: TGCGCCAGCAGCCCCACCGGGACTAGCGGGAGTACCCGCCCCTCTCAAGAGACCCAGTACTTC.

In DNA, the CDR3 is TGCAGCGTTGAAAGGGAGAGGGCTTTCTTT. It is translated as CSVERERAFF. The chain employs TRBV29-1 and TRBJ1-1; D not resolved. The germline V gene encodes CDR1 SQVTM and CDR2 ANQGSEA. V lost 2 bases and J 11 bases, leaving 9 bases between the germline ends. The CDR3 contains 10 residues.

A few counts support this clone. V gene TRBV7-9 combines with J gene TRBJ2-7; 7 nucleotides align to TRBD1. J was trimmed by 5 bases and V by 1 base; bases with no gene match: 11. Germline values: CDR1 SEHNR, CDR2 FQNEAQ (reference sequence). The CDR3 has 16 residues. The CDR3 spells CASSLGRQGLGDEQYF. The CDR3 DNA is TGTGCCAGCAGCTTAGGGAGACAGGGCCTCGGGGACGAGCAGTACTTC.

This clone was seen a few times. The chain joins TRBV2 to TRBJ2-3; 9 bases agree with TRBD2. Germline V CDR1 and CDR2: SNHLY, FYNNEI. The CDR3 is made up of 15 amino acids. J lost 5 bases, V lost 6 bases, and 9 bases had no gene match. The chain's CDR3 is CASSERRGGRDTQYF. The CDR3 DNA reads TGTGCCAGCAGCGAAAGGCGGGGGGGCCGAGATACGCAGTATTTT.

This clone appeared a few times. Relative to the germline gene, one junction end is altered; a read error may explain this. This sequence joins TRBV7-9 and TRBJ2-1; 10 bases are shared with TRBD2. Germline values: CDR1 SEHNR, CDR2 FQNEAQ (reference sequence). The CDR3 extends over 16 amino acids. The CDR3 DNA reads TGCGCCAGCAGCCAAGCGCTAGCGGGAGTTATCAATGAGCAGTTCTTC. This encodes CASSQALAGVINEQFF. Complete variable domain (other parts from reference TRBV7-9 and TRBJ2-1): DTGVSQNPRHKITKRGQNVTFRCDPISEHNRLYWYRQTLGQGPEFLTYFQNEAQLEKSRLLSDRFSAERPKGSFSTLEIQRTEQGDSAMYLCASSQALAGVINEQFFGPGTRLTVL.

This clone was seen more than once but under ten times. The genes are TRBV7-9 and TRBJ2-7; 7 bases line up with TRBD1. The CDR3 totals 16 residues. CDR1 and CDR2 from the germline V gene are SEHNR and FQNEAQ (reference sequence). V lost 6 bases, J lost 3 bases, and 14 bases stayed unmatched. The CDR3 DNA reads TGTGCCAGCAGTTCTCTTCGACAGGGAGTGTGCTACGAGCAGTACTTC. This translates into CASSSLRQGVCYEQYF.

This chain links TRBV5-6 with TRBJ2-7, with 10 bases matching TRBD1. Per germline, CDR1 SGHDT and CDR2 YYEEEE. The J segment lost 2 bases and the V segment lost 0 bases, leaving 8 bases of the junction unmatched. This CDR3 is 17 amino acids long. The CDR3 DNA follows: TGTGCCAGCAGCTTGGTACCCGGGACAGGGGTCCCCTACGAGCAGTACTTC. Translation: CASSLVPGTGVPYEQYF.

CDR3 sequence (DNA): TGTGCCATCAGTGGCGGGGACCTTCCCCCTGAAGCTTTCTTT. As protein: CAISGGDLPPEAFF. The V gene is TRBV10-3, the J gene TRBJ1-1; D might be TRBD1 (5 bases). The CDR3 contains 14 residues. Germline CDR1 ENHRY, CDR2 SYGVKD. Trimming shortened V by 4 bases and J by 6 bases, and 15 bases separated the two germline ends.

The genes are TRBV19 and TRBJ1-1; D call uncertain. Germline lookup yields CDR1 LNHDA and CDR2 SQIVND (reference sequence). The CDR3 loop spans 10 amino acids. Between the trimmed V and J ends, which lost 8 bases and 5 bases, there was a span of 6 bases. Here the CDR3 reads CASWGTEAFF. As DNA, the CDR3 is TGTGCCAGTTGGGGTACTGAAGCTTTCTTT.

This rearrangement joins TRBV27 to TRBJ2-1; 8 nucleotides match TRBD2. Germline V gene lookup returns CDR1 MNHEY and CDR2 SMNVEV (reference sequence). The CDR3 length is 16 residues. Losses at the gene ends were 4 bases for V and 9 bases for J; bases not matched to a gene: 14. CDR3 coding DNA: TGTGCCAGCAGTTCCCAAGCGGGAGTGTCCCTAAGTGAGCAGTTCTTC. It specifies CASSSQAGVSLSEQFF.

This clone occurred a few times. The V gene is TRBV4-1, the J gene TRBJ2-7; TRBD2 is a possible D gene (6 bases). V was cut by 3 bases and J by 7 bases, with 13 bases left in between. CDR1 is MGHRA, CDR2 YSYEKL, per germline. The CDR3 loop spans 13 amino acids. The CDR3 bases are TGCGCCAGCAGCCACCCCGGGAGCAGAGAGCAGTACTTC. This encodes CASSHPGSREQYF.

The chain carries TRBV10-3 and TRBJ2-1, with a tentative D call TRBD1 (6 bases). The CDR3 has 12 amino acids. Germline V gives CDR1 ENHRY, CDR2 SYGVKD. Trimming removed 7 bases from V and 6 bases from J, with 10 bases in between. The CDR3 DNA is TGTGCCATCACAGGGGATAGCAATGAGCAGTTCTTC. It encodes CAITGDSNEQFF.

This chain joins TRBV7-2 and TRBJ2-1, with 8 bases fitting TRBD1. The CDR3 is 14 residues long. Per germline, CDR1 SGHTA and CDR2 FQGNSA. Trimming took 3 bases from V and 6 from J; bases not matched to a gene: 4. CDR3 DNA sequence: TGTGCCAGCAGCTTGTCCGGGACAGGCAATGAGCAGTTCTTC. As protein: CASSLSGTGNEQFF.

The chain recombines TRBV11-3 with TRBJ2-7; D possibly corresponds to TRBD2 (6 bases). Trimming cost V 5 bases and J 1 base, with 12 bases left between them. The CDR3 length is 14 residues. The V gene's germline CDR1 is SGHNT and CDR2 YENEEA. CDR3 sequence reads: CASSPHRGSYEQYF. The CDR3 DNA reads TGTGCCAGCAGCCCCCATCGGGGGTCCTACGAGCAGTACTTC.

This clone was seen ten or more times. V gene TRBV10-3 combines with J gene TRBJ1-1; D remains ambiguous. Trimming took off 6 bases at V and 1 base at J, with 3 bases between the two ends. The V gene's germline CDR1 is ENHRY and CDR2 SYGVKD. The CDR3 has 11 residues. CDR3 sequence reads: CAISGNTEAFF. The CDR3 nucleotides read TGTGCCATCAGCGGGAACACTGAAGCTTTCTTT.

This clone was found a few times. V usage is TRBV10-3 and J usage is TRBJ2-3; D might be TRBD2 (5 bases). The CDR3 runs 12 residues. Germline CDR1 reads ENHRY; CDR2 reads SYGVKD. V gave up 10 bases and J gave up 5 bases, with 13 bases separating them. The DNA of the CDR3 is TGTGCCACGGGATCCTTACGAGATACGCAGTATTTT. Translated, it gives CATGSLRDTQYF.

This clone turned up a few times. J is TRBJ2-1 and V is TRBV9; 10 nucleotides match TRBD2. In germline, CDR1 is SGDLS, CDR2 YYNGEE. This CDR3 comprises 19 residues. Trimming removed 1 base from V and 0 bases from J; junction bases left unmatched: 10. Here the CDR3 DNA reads TGTGCCAGCAGCGTACGGAGCCTAGCGGGAGTTAACTCCTACAATGAGCAGTTCTTC. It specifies CASSVRSLAGVNSYNEQFF. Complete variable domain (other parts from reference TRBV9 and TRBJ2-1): DSGVTQTPKHLITATGQRVTLRCSPRSGDLSVYWYQQSLDQGLQFLIQYYNGEERAKGNILERFSAQQFPDLHSELNLSSLELGDSALYFCASSVRSLAGVNSYNEQFFGPGTRLTVL.

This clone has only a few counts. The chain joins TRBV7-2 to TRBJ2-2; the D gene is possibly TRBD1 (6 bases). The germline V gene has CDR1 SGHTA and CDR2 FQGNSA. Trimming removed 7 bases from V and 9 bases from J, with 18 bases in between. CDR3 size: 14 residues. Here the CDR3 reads CASTRDNPTRELFF. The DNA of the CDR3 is TGTGCCAGCACCCGGGACAACCCGACCCGGGAGCTGTTTTTT. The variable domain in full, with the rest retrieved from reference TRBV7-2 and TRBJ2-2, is GAGVSQSPSNKVTEKGKDVELRCDPISGHTALYWYRQSLGQGLEFLIYFQGNSAPDKSGLPSDRFSAERTGGSVSTLTIQRTQQEDSAVYLCASTRDNPTRELFFGEGSRLTVL.

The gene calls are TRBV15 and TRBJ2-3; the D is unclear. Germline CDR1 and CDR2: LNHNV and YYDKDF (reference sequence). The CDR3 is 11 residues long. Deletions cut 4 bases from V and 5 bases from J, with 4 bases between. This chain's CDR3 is CATSKVDTQYF. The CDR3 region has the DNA TGTGCCACCAGCAAAGTAGATACGCAGTATTTT.